The text below deals with one T cell receptor beta chain. A Seattle source enrolled patients during active infection and followed them longitudinally. Germline values: CDR1 SGHDT, CDR2 YYEEEE. The germline V and J ends were trimmed by 0 bases and 4 bases, with 14 bases remaining between them. This CDR3 is 16 amino acids long. The source of the sample is a study of blood T cell repertoires in COVID-19. Overall study context: Some COVID-19 samples were acute and others convalescent; all came from the United States, Italy and Spain. In each case, the material was cDNA or gDNA derived from T cells, B-cell-depleted T cells, or PBMCs.

The table came from immunoSEQ multiplex PCR; TCRdb's copy has only in-frame clones and leaves some out. The data contain 60,000 to 90,000 clones, approximately 85% of them singletons. What was sequenced was peripheral blood. The rearrangement joins TRBV5-6 to TRBJ2-1; unclear D gene. The TCR was taken from a man aged 60 to 69 with COVID-19, enrolled during active disease. The CDR3 protein is CASSLEWVSDYNEQFF. CDR3 in DNA: TGTGCCAGCAGCTTGGAATGGGTCAGCGATTACAATGAGCAGTTCTTC.